The present TCR beta chain was sequenced within a study of T cell responses to AZD1222 COVID-19 vaccine. About the research overall: Whether given at about 4 or about 12 weeks, second doses were pooled. Study conclusions and caveats: Donors in the cohort were predominantly white British and more often female, and clonal diversity was possibly underestimated. Repertoire collection took place solely once the T cell response had peaked.

Generated by immunoSEQ multiplex PCR, the TCRdb table keeps only in-frame clones and is missing some. Found here are approximately 73,000 clones, 82% of them singletons; the top ten hold approximately 2.8%. The CDR3 totals 13 residues. Germline CDR1 reads SQVTM; CDR2 reads ANQGSEA. V was trimmed by 6 bases and J by 2 bases, leaving 13 bases between them. This clone is a singleton in its sample. Its antigen is not known. This clonotype originated in an adult in good health. This specimen consisted of peripheral blood, obtained on day 0 of AZD1222 vaccination. The chain recombines TRBV29-1 with TRBJ1-1, with D possibly TRBD1 on 5 matching bases. CDR3 coding DNA: TGCAGCGTGAGGGCGGGGGTAAACACTGAAGCTTTCTTT. Its translation: CSVRAGVNTEAFF.